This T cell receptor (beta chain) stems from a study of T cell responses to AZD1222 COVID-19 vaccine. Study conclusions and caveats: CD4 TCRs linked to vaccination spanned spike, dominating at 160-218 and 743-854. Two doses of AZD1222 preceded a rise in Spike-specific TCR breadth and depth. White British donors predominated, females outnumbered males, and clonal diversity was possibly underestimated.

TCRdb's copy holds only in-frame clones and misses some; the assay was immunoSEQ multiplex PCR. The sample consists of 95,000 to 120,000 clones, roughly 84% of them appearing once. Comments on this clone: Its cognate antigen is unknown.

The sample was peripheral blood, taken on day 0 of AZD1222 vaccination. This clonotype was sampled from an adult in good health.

CDR3: CASSYSGVTWYNEQFF. The CDR3 DNA is TGTGCCAGCAGTTACTCCGGAGTCACATGGTACAATGAGCAGTTCTTC. The rearrangement links TRBV6-5 to TRBJ2-1; no clear D. Trimming stripped 0 bases from V and 4 bases from J, with 13 bases between. Germline V gives CDR1 MNHEY, CDR2 SVGAGI. CDR3 length: 16 residues.